The sequence of this T cell receptor beta chain was determined in a study of cytomegalovirus exposure and HLA in healthy donors. Study-level points and caveats: It was taken for granted in presence/absence analyses that sequencing depth across donors was roughly uniform. CMV serostatus stood as the only immune exposure information on hand.

PCR used 60 Vbeta primers and 13 Jbeta primers. Repertoires were generated with immunoSEQ multiplex PCR, while TCRdb's copy carries only in-frame clones and drops some. The sample has roughly 140,000 clones, approximately 80% seen once; the top ten hold just over 4.5%. In regard to this clone: No antigen is known for it.

Germline V gene sequence: CDR1 LNHDA, CDR2 SQIVND (reference sequence). The CDR3 runs 13 residues. Trimming took 3 bases from V and 4 from J, leaving 9 bases between them. The chain carries TRBV19 and TRBJ1-1; D possibly corresponds to TRBD1 (5 bases). The sequence was obtained from a man in his forties in good health and CMV-seronegative. The sample comprised PBMCs. The CDR3, as DNA: TGTGCCAGTAGTATGACAGACTCCACTGAAGCTTTCTTT. It yields the protein CASSMTDSTEAFF.